This T cell receptor (beta chain) was captured by sequencing in a study of OX40 agonist ivuxolimab in advanced cancers. V gave up 0 bases and J gave up 2 bases, with 7 bases separating them. The CDR3 contains 13 residues. Germline values: CDR1 GTSNPN, CDR2 SVGIG (reference sequence). Generated by immunoSEQ multiplex PCR, the TCRdb table keeps only in-frame clones and is missing some. The sample comprises around 20,000 clones, about three quarters of which are singletons, and around 26% rests with the top ten. The chain employs TRBV30 and TRBJ1-1; D is uncertain. Here the sequenced sample was CD4+ or CD8+ T cells sorted from blood, taken in a trial of the OX40 agonist ivuxolimab. This receptor was taken from an adult with an advanced solid tumor such as melanoma, head and neck, liver or kidney cancer. CDR3 bases: TGTGCCTGGAGTGTAATCAGCAACACTGAAGCTTTCTTT. Its translation is CAWSVISNTEAFF.